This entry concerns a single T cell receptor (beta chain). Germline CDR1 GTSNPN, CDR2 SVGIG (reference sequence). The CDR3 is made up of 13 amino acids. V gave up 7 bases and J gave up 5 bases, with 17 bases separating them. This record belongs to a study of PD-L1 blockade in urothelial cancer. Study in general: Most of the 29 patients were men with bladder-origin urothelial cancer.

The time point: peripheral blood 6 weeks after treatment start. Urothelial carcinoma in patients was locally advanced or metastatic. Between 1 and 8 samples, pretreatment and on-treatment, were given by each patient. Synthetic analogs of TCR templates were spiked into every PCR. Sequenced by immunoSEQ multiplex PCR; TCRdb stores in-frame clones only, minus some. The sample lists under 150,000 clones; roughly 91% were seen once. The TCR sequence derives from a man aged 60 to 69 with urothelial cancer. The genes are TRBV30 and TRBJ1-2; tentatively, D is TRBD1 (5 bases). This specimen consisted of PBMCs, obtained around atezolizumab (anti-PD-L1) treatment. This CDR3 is CAFEVGDYYGYTF. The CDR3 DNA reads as TGTGCCTTCGAGGTAGGGGATTATTATGGCTACACCTTC.